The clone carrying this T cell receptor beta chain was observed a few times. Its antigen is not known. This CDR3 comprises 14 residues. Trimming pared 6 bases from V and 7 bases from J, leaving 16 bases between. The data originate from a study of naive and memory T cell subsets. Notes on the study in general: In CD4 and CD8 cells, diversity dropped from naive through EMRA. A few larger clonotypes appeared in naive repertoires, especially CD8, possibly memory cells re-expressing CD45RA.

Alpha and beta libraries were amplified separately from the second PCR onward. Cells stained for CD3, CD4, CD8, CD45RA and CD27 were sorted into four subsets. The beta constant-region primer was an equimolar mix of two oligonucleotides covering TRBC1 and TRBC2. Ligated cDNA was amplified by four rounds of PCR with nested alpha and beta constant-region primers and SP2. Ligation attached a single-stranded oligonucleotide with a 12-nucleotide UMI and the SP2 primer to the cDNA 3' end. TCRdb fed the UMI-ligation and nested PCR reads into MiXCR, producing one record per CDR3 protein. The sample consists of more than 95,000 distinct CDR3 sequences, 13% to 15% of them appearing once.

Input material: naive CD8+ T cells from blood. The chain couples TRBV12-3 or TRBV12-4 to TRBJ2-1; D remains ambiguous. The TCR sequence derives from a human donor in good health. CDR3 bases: TGTGCCAGCAGGCTTTTTGGCTTAGATAATGAGCAGTTCTTC. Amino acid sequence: CASRLFGLDNEQFF.